This T cell receptor (beta chain) is from a study of cytomegalovirus exposure and HLA in healthy donors. Study as a whole: Both the approximately 130 validation repertoires and the roughly 620 first-cohort repertoires used the same platform, as reported by a later analysis. General observations from the study: The listing of 150 to 200 TCR beta chains classed them as cytomegalovirus-associated. Most TCR sequences were rare, but some public TCRs occurred in many donors. Reported performance of the classifier showed diagnosis of cytomegalovirus status with high specificity and sensitivity.

This clone was observed a few times. Antigen specificity is unknown. The CDR3 spans 14 residues. The V end lost 2 bases, the J end lost 4 bases, and 11 bases lay between the germline ends. CDR1 and CDR2 (germline): SNHLY, FYNNEI. The table came from immunoSEQ multiplex PCR; TCRdb's copy has only in-frame clones and leaves some out. There are 100,000 to 150,000 clones in the sample; more than 70% occur only once, and 1.4% lies in the top ten. The chain has TRBV2 and TRBJ1-2; the D is unclear. This TCR came from a man aged 25 to 40 in good health and CMV-seronegative. The sample comprised PBMCs. The CDR3 sequence is CASSERSGAYGYTF. The CDR3 region has the DNA TGTGCCAGCAGTGAAAGGAGTGGCGCCTATGGCTACACCTTC.